A selection of T cell receptor beta chains follows, all from one sample in a study of blood T cell repertoires in COVID-19. This table comes from immunoSEQ multiplex PCR, and its TCRdb copy is limited to in-frame clones, with some not included. The sample consists of hundreds of thousands of clones, about 90% of them appearing once. The sample comprised peripheral blood. The receptors derive from a woman aged 18 to 35 who had recovered from COVID-19. Both conserved end residues are part of each CDR3. A D gene is named only where the DNA matches it firmly. Size is stated for part of the rows, as once, few or many counts, or as a class when the clone is expanded.

D gene: TRBD2
J gene: TRBJ2-1
clone size: NA
V gene: TRBV9
CDR3 DNA: TGTGCCAGCACCTCCATCGGGGGGGGCGGCCCCTGGGATGAGCAGTTCTTC
CDR3 protein: CASTSIGGGGPWDEQFF

D gene: NA
J gene: TRBJ2-1
clone size: NA
V gene: TRBV9
CDR3 DNA: TGTGCCAGCAGCGGTCCTCAGGGCTACAATGAGCAGTTCTTC
CDR3 protein: CASSGPQGYNEQFF

D gene: NA
J gene: TRBJ2-5
clone size: NA
V gene: TRBV3-1/TRBV3-2
CDR3 DNA: TGTGCCAGCAGCCAAACCGCCGGGACTCTGTACCAAGAGACCCAGTACTTC
CDR3 protein: CASSQTAGTLYQETQYF

D gene: TRBD2
J gene: TRBJ2-3
clone size: NA
V gene: TRBV5-1
CDR3 DNA: TGCGCCAGCAGCGAGAGGACTAGTATGGCAGATACGCAGTATTTT
CDR3 protein: CASSERTSMADTQYF

D gene: NA
J gene: TRBJ2-1
clone size: once
V gene: TRBV29-1
CDR3 DNA: TGCAGCGTTGGCTCCCGGACAGTAATGACCTACAATGAGCAGTTCTTC
CDR3 protein: CSVGSRTVMTYNEQFF

D gene: NA
J gene: TRBJ2-1
clone size: NA
V gene: TRBV4-3
CDR3 DNA: TGCGCCAGCAGCCAAGATCCCGCTAGTAAGTTCTTC
CDR3 protein: CASSQDPASKFF

D gene: NA
J gene: TRBJ1-3
clone size: NA
V gene: TRBV6-5
CDR3 DNA: TGTGCCAGCAGTTACCTTCCTCTCAGGGTGAACACCATATATTTT
CDR3 protein: CASSYLPLRVNTIYF

D gene: NA
J gene: TRBJ2-5
clone size: NA
V gene: TRBV11-2
CDR3 DNA: TGTGCCAGCAGCATCGACAGAGACCAAGAGACCCAGTACTTC
CDR3 protein: CASSIDRDQETQYF

D gene: TRBD2
J gene: TRBJ2-1
clone size: NA
V gene: TRBV30
CDR3 DNA: TGTGCCTGGGAAACTAGCGGGAGGGTCCATGAGCAGTTCTTC
CDR3 protein: CAWETSGRVHEQFF

D gene: NA
J gene: TRBJ2-1
clone size: NA
V gene: TRBV12-3/TRBV12-4
CDR3 DNA: TGTGCCAGCAGCTTTACACCCTTGCCCGAGCAGTTCTTC
CDR3 protein: CASSFTPLPEQFF

D gene: NA
J gene: TRBJ1-4
clone size: NA
V gene: TRBV7-2
CDR3 DNA: TGTGCCAGCAGCCAAAGGGGGGGCGGTGAAAAACTGTTTTTT
CDR3 protein: CASSQRGGGEKLFF

D gene: NA
J gene: TRBJ1-1
clone size: NA
V gene: TRBV27
CDR3 DNA: TGTGCCAGTTCTAGGGGGAACACTGAAGCTTTCTTT
CDR3 protein: CASSRGNTEAFF

D gene: TRBD2
J gene: TRBJ2-2
clone size: few
V gene: TRBV3-1/TRBV3-2
CDR3 DNA: TGTGCCAGCAGCCGACTCCGGGAGGCCGGCGGGGAGCTGTTTTTT
CDR3 protein: CASSRLREAGGELFF

D gene: NA
J gene: TRBJ1-2
clone size: once
V gene: TRBV18
CDR3 DNA: TGTGCCAGCTCACCGGGAGGGAACTATGGCTACACCTTC
CDR3 protein: CASSPGGNYGYTF

D gene: NA
J gene: TRBJ2-1
clone size: NA
V gene: TRBV9
CDR3 DNA: TGTGCCAGCAGCATTACGGGGGATAACTCCTACAATGAGCAGTTCTTC
CDR3 protein: CASSITGDNSYNEQFF

D gene: NA
J gene: TRBJ1-2
clone size: NA
V gene: TRBV18
CDR3 DNA: TGTGCCAGCTCACCAGTCGCAGTTAACTATGGCTACACCTTC
CDR3 protein: CASSPVAVNYGYTF

D gene: TRBD2
J gene: TRBJ2-1
clone size: once
V gene: TRBV5-5
CDR3 DNA: TGTGCCAGCAGCCTCAGGACTAGCGGGAGGGCCCCCTACAATGAGCAGTTCTTC
CDR3 protein: CASSLRTSGRAPYNEQFF

D gene: TRBD1
J gene: TRBJ1-5
clone size: NA
V gene: TRBV11-2
CDR3 DNA: TGTGCCAGCAGCTTAGGACAGGGGGATCAGCCCCAGCATTTT
CDR3 protein: CASSLGQGDQPQHF

D gene: TRBD2
J gene: TRBJ2-1
clone size: NA
V gene: TRBV12-3/TRBV12-4
CDR3 DNA: TGTGCCAGCAGTGGCCGGGAGGGCGGGACGTCGTTCTTC
CDR3 protein: CASSGREGGTSFF

D gene: NA
J gene: TRBJ2-3
clone size: NA
V gene: TRBV27
CDR3 DNA: TGTGCCAGCAGTTTGGCCCGCACAGATACGCAGTATTTT
CDR3 protein: CASSLARTDTQYF

D gene: NA
J gene: TRBJ1-3
clone size: NA
V gene: TRBV3-1/TRBV3-2
CDR3 DNA: TGTGCCAGCAGCCAAGTGACAGGAAACACCATATATTTT
CDR3 protein: CASSQVTGNTIYF

D gene: NA
J gene: TRBJ2-7
clone size: NA
V gene: TRBV7-9
CDR3 DNA: TGTGCCAGCAGCGGAGAGCAGACCTACGAGCAGTACTTC
CDR3 protein: CASSGEQTYEQYF

D gene: NA
J gene: TRBJ2-5
clone size: NA
V gene: TRBV9
CDR3 DNA: TGTGCCAGCAGCGTAGCGGAGACCCAGTACTTC
CDR3 protein: CASSVAETQYF

D gene: NA
J gene: TRBJ1-1
clone size: once
V gene: TRBV3-1/TRBV3-2
CDR3 DNA: TGTGCCAGCAGCCGAGGGACAACTATGAACACTGAAGCTTTCTTT
CDR3 protein: CASSRGTTMNTEAFF

D gene: NA
J gene: TRBJ2-7
clone size: NA
V gene: TRBV18
CDR3 DNA: TGTGCCAGCTCACCTCCCGGAGGGACAGTCTCCTACGAGCAGTACTTC
CDR3 protein: CASSPPGGTVSYEQYF

D gene: TRBD2
J gene: TRBJ2-2
clone size: NA
V gene: TRBV7-2
CDR3 DNA: TGTGCCAGCAGCTTATTATCTAGCGGGTTCACCGGGGAGCTGTTTTTT
CDR3 protein: CASSLLSSGFTGELFF

D gene: NA
J gene: TRBJ1-1
clone size: NA
V gene: TRBV27
CDR3 DNA: TGTGCCAGCTTCCCATTAGGGACGGGGGATTTGGACACTGAAGCTTTCTTT
CDR3 protein: CASFPLGTGDLDTEAFF

D gene: NA
J gene: TRBJ1-1
clone size: once
V gene: TRBV9
CDR3 DNA: TGTGCCAGCAGCACTCCTGGTGACACTGAAGCTTTCTTT
CDR3 protein: CASSTPGDTEAFF

D gene: NA
J gene: TRBJ2-5
clone size: NA
V gene: TRBV7-3
CDR3 DNA: TGTGCCAGCAGCTTTGCAGGCCGCGAAGAGACCCAGTACTTC
CDR3 protein: CASSFAGREETQYF